A selection of T cell receptor beta chains follows, all from one sample in a study of blood T cell repertoires in COVID-19. Data came from immunoSEQ multiplex PCR; TCRdb stores just in-frame clones and leaves some out. The sample includes 540,000 or so clones, 85% to 90% seen only once; the top ten take 7.8%. Specimen: peripheral blood. The receptors were gathered from a woman between 45 and 60 years old with COVID-19, enrolled during active disease. Both conserved end residues are part of each CDR3. The D gene is left open where the match is weak. Not every row has a clone size; where given, it reads once, few, many or a size class.

v_gene	abundance	j_gene	d_gene	CDR3aa	CDR3nt
TRBV6-5	few	TRBJ1-2	-	CASSRTTTAFYGYTF	TGTGCCAGCAGTCGAACCACGACAGCCTTCTATGGCTACACCTTC
TRBV7-3	-	TRBJ2-1	-	CASSFGAGSSNEQFF	TGTGCCAGCAGCTTCGGGGCGGGGAGCTCCAACGAGCAGTTCTTC
TRBV2	-	TRBJ1-6	TRBD1	CASGDSLNSPLHF	TGTGCCAGCGGGGACAGTCTTAATTCACCCCTCCACTTT
TRBV12-5	-	TRBJ1-1	TRBD1	CASGSGQQNTEAFF	TGTGCTAGTGGTTCGGGACAGCAGAACACTGAAGCTTTCTTT
TRBV4-2	once	TRBJ1-2	-	CASSPQDTPQGLHGYTF	TGTGCCAGCAGCCCTCAAGACACCCCGCAGGGTCTGCATGGCTACACCTTC
TRBV6-5	-	TRBJ2-7	-	CASSHPRSYEQYF	TGTGCCAGCAGCCACCCCCGGTCCTACGAGCAGTACTTC
TRBV28	-	TRBJ2-1	TRBD2	CASTSLAGGNEQFF	TGTGCCAGCACCTCACTAGCGGGGGGTAATGAGCAGTTCTTC
TRBV4-1	-	TRBJ2-1	-	CASSQDRGAGQGHNEQFF	TGCGCCAGCAGCCAAGATCGGGGGGCGGGTCAGGGGCACAATGAGCAGTTCTTC
TRBV27	-	TRBJ2-3	-	CASSLSPPRGTDTQYF	TGTGCCAGCAGTTTATCCCCGCCGAGGGGCACAGATACGCAGTATTTT
TRBV19	-	TRBJ1-3	-	CATFPGFSGNTIYF	TGTGCCACTTTCCCAGGCTTCTCTGGAAACACCATATATTTT
TRBV19	few	TRBJ1-2	TRBD1	CASLPWAGGNYGYTF	TGTGCCAGTTTGCCTTGGGCAGGGGGCAACTATGGCTACACCTTC
TRBV27	-	TRBJ1-5	TRBD1	CASSSTGGLSQHF	TGTGCCAGCAGTTCGACAGGGGGGTTATCCCAGCATTTT
TRBV10-3	-	TRBJ1-5	-	CAIAPGGEDSNQPQHF	TGTGCCATCGCCCCGGGGGGCGAGGATAGCAATCAGCCCCAGCATTTT
TRBV6-5	-	TRBJ1-2	TRBD1	CASRDWDRGTRGYTF	TGTGCCAGCAGGGACTGGGACAGGGGAACTCGGGGCTACACCTTC
TRBV12-3/TRBV12-4	-	TRBJ2-7	-	CASSLYGSEQYF	TGTGCCAGCAGTTTATACGGGAGCGAGCAGTACTTC
TRBV11-2	-	TRBJ2-5	TRBD2	CASRSGGANPKETQYF	TGTGCCAGCAGGAGCGGGGGGGCTAATCCCAAAGAGACCCAGTACTTC
TRBV9	-	TRBJ2-3	-	CASSPRRENTDTQYF	TGTGCCAGCAGCCCCCGGCGGGAAAACACAGATACGCAGTATTTT
TRBV7-6	-	TRBJ2-7	-	CASSPQQVSYEQYF	TGTGCCAGCAGCCCACAGCAAGTTTCCTACGAGCAGTACTTC
TRBV7-3	-	TRBJ1-2	TRBD1	CASSPRTGPNYGYTF	TGTGCCAGCAGCCCAAGGACAGGGCCCAACTATGGCTACACCTTC
TRBV12-3/TRBV12-4	-	TRBJ1-4	-	CASSPEPASGLFF	TGTGCCAGCAGTCCCGAACCCGCATCGGGACTGTTTTTT
TRBV3-1/TRBV3-2	-	TRBJ2-7	-	CASSLRGYEQYF	TGTGCCAGCAGCCTCAGGGGCTACGAGCAGTACTTC
TRBV29-1	few	TRBJ2-5	TRBD1	CSVGQGTGETQYF	TGCAGCGTCGGACAGGGAACAGGGGAGACCCAGTACTTC
TRBV5-1	-	TRBJ2-5	TRBD2	CASSGGVSEETQYF	TGCGCCAGCAGCGGGGGGGTGTCAGAAGAGACCCAGTACTTC
TRBV2	-	TRBJ1-2	TRBD1	CASSPGTGTGGYTF	TGTGCCAGCAGTCCCGGGACAGGTACGGGCGGCTACACCTTC
TRBV7-2	-	TRBJ1-5	-	CASSSHPPTSVNDQPQHF	TGTGCCAGCAGCTCCCACCCCCCCACATCTGTCAACGATCAGCCCCAGCATTTT
TRBV7-6	-	TRBJ2-2	TRBD1	CASSGWTGGTGELFF	TGTGCCAGCAGCGGTTGGACAGGGGGGACCGGGGAGCTGTTTTTT
TRBV6-6	-	TRBJ1-5	TRBD1	CASSSLGQFNQPQHF	TGTGCCAGCAGTTCTCTGGGACAGTTCAATCAGCCCCAGCATTTT
TRBV19	-	TRBJ1-4	-	CASSPFTRINEKLFF	TGTGCCAGTAGTCCGTTCACGAGGATAAATGAAAAACTGTTTTTT
TRBV7-9	-	TRBJ2-3	TRBD2	CASSFGDGGAVDTQYF	TGTGCCAGCAGCTTTGGGGACGGGGGGGCAGTAGATACGCAGTATTTT
TRBV9	-	TRBJ2-5	-	CASSGGLQETQYF	TGTGCCAGCAGCGGAGGGCTCCAAGAGACCCAGTACTTC
TRBV6-5	once	TRBJ1-5	TRBD1	CASSFRDRDPTQPQHF	TGTGCCAGCAGTTTCCGGGACAGGGATCCTACGCAGCCCCAGCATTTT
TRBV7-9	-	TRBJ2-1	TRBD1	CASSLGGGPFESSYNEQFF	TGTGCCAGCAGCTTAGGAGGGGGCCCCTTCGAAAGCTCCTACAATGAGCAGTTCTTC
TRBV3-1/TRBV3-2	-	TRBJ2-5	TRBD1	CASSRQGQGPQETQYF	TGTGCCAGCAGCCGCCAAGGACAGGGGCCCCAAGAGACCCAGTACTTC
TRBV28	-	TRBJ1-2	TRBD1	CASRNRGLDYGYTF	TGTGCCAGCAGAAACAGGGGGCTCGACTATGGCTACACCTTC
TRBV11-2	-	TRBJ1-1	-	CASSSPGGRLNTEAFF	TGTGCCAGCAGCTCCCCTGGGGGCCGTTTGAACACTGAAGCTTTCTTT
TRBV5-1	-	TRBJ1-1	TRBD1	CASRLKMGQGALNTEAFF	TGCGCCAGCAGACTAAAAATGGGACAGGGGGCTCTGAACACTGAAGCTTTCTTT
TRBV18	-	TRBJ1-6	TRBD1	CASSPPNQGVTPLHF	TGTGCCAGCTCACCCCCAAATCAGGGGGTGACACCCCTCCACTTT
TRBV13	-	TRBJ1-4	-	CASSPRGRGEKLFF	TGTGCCAGCAGCCCCCGCGGAAGGGGTGAAAAACTGTTTTTT
TRBV5-1	-	TRBJ1-1	-	CASSRNAMTGGTEAFF	TGCGCCAGCAGCCGTAATGCTATGACGGGGGGCACTGAAGCTTTCTTT
TRBV3-1/TRBV3-2	-	TRBJ2-3	-	CASSFGPRVDTQYF	TGTGCCAGCAGCTTTGGCCCCCGGGTGGATACGCAGTATTTT
TRBV12-3/TRBV12-4	-	TRBJ1-2	-	CASSPRQLPGYTF	TGTGCCAGCAGTCCCCGACAGCTCCCTGGCTACACCTTC
TRBV2	once	TRBJ2-5	-	CASSEVAIQETQYF	TGTGCCAGCAGTGAGGTGGCCATCCAAGAGACCCAGTACTTC
TRBV5-1	-	TRBJ1-5	-	CASSLGPLAQPQHF	TGCGCCAGCAGCTTGGGTCCTTTGGCCCAGCCCCAGCATTTT
TRBV7-7	-	TRBJ2-2	TRBD2	CASRAVASGGGELFF	TGTGCCAGCAGGGCGGTGGCAAGCGGGGGCGGGGAGCTGTTTTTT
TRBV29-1	-	TRBJ1-2	TRBD1	CSVLFGDRLTF	TGCAGCGTTCTTTTCGGGGACAGGCTCACCTTC
TRBV7-8	few	TRBJ1-2	-	CASSFPGIYRYTF	TGTGCCAGCAGCTTCCCCGGGATTTACCGCTACACCTTC
TRBV10-3	-	TRBJ1-1	TRBD1	CANRDRVNTEAFF	TGTGCCAACCGGGACAGGGTGAACACTGAAGCTTTCTTT
TRBV2	-	TRBJ2-3	TRBD1	CASSGDRTSTDTQYF	TGTGCCAGCAGTGGGGACAGGACGAGCACAGATACGCAGTATTTT
TRBV6-6	-	TRBJ1-3	-	CASLSSGNTIYF	TGTGCCAGCCTAAGTTCTGGAAACACCATATATTTT
TRBV4-2	-	TRBJ2-3	TRBD2	CASSLTSGGGTDTQYF	TGTGCCAGCAGCCTGACTAGCGGGGGGGGCACAGATACGCAGTATTTT
TRBV19	-	TRBJ1-2	TRBD1	CASSIGTGGAYGYTF	TGTGCCAGTAGTATCGGGACAGGGGGCGCCTATGGCTACACCTTC
TRBV9	-	TRBJ1-1	-	CASSEQGMDTEAFF	TGTGCCAGCAGCGAACAGGGAATGGACACTGAAGCTTTCTTT
TRBV27	-	TRBJ2-7	-	CASSFKGQIYEQYF	TGTGCCAGCAGTTTTAAGGGACAAATCTACGAGCAGTACTTC
TRBV10-3	-	TRBJ2-1	TRBD2	CAISFGTSGGGYNEQFF	TGTGCCATCAGTTTCGGGACTAGCGGGGGGGGTTACAATGAGCAGTTCTTC
TRBV2	-	TRBJ2-2	-	CASSAGQADGELFF	TGTGCCAGCTCGGCGGGGCAGGCGGACGGGGAGCTGTTTTTT
TRBV10-3	-	TRBJ2-3	-	CATCQTGLSTDTQYF	TGTGCCACCTGTCAGACGGGACTGAGCACAGATACGCAGTATTTT
TRBV18	-	TRBJ1-1	TRBD1	CASSSMTGVGTEAFF	TGTGCCAGCTCATCAATGACAGGGGTGGGCACTGAAGCTTTCTTT
TRBV19	-	TRBJ1-5	TRBD1	CASSKDRVGQPQHF	TGTGCCAGTAGTAAGGACAGGGTAGGGCAGCCCCAGCATTTT
TRBV9	once	TRBJ2-3	-	CASSVGGAPTDTQYF	TGTGCCAGCAGCGTCGGCGGGGCCCCCACAGATACGCAGTATTTT